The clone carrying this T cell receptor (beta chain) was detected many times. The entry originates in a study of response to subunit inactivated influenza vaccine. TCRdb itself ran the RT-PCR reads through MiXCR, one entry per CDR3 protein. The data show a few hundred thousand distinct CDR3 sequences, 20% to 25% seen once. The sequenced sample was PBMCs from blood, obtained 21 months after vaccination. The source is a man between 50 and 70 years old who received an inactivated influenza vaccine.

Here the CDR3 DNA reads TGTGCCAGCAGCCCAGAAATACGGAGCTATGGCTACACCTTC. Protein: CASSPEIRSYGYTF. The V and J genes are TRBV11-2 and TRBJ1-2; the D is unclear. Deletions cut 5 bases from V and 4 bases from J, with 14 bases between. The CDR3 is 14 residues long. CDR1 and CDR2 from the germline V gene are SGHAT and FQNNGV.